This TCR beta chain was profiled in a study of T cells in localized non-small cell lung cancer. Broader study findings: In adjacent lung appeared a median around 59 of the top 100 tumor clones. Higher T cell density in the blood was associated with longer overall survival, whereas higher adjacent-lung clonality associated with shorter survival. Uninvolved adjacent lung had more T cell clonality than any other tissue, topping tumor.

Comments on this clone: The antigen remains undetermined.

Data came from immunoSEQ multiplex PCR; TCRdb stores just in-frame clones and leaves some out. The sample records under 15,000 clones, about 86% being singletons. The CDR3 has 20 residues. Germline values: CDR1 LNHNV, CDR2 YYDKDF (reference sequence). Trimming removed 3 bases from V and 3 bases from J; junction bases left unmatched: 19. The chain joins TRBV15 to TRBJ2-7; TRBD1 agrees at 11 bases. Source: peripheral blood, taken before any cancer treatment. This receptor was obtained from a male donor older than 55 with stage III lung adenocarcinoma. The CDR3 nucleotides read TGTGCCACCAGCAGTGATCGCGGGACAGGGGGATGGGGCGGTATCTACGAGCAGTACTTC. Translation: CATSSDRGTGGWGGIYEQYF.